This T cell receptor (beta chain) comes out of a study of PD-1 blockade in mismatch repair-deficient tumors. As for the study in general: All were previously treated, progressing patients with eleven to twelve mismatch repair-deficient cancer types.

Every patient had mismatch repair deficiency by PCR or immunohistochemistry. The CDR3 spans 14 residues. The V gene end was trimmed by 3 bases and the J gene end by 0 bases; junction bases not matched to a gene: 1. Germline-derived CDR1 and CDR2 are SGHVT and SQSDAQ. Profiled with immunoSEQ multiplex PCR; TCRdb holds only in-frame clones, not every one. The sample consists of 60,000 to 65,000 clones, approximately 89% of them appearing once. This sequence joins TRBV7-4 and TRBJ2-5, with 7 bases matching TRBD1. The sample was peripheral blood, taken 52 weeks after starting pembrolizumab. This receptor was taken from an adult with mismatch repair-deficient cancer. The CDR3 here is CASSLTGHQETQYF. The CDR3 DNA reads as TGTGCCAGCAGCTTGACAGGGCACCAAGAGACCCAGTACTTC.